This record concerns one TCR beta chain sequence. This sample was included in a study of T cells in women clearing cervical HPV infection. Overall study: Case blood drawn at lesion detection; control blood after infection cleared.

The repertoire was sequenced with immunoSEQ multiplex PCR; TCRdb's copy has only in-frame clones and lacks some. This listing includes 18,000 or so clones. Sequenced: blood buffy coat. This TCR was recovered from a woman between 18 and 69 years old with a cervical HPV16 infection that either progressed to CIN3+ or cleared (not recorded which).

The CDR3 spells CASSIGQGGQNYGYTF. CDR3 DNA (partial): TGTGCCAGCAGCATAGGACAGGGGGGACAGAACTATGGC. The genes are TRBV5-4 and TRBJ1-2, with TRBD1 matching over 10 bases. The read is 3 residues too short to cover the CDR3 end, so that end is filled in from the germline J gene. The CDR3 loop spans 16 amino acids. The J segment lost 2 bases and the V segment lost 4 bases, leaving 8 bases of the junction unmatched. Germline CDR1 is SGHNT and CDR2 is YYREEE (reference sequence). The full variable domain, its missing parts supplied by reference TRBV5-4 and TRBJ1-2, is ETGVTQSPTHLIKTRGQQVTLRCSSQSGHNTVSWYQQALGQGPQFIFQYYREEENGRGNFPPRFSGLQFPNYSSELNVNALELDDSALYLCASSIGQGGQNYGYTFGSGTRLTVV.